This T cell receptor (beta chain) is from a study of shared clonotypes between healthy human individuals. Study-wide points: A handful of donors showed sharing of 4.5% to 6% of naive CD4 clonotypes. The donor pool, a small one, limited the genetic and exposure-history diversity represented.

On this clone itself: Its antigen is still unknown.

The CDR3 has 15 amino acids. In germline, CDR1 is MDHEN, CDR2 SYDVKM. J lost 6 bases, V lost 6 bases, and 10 bases had no gene match. Clones were read by immunoSEQ multiplex PCR, and TCRdb kept only the in-frame ones, dropping some. The data hold more than 400,000 clones, with approximately 94% observed a single time. Negatively enriched CD4+ T cells were divided by CD45RA into naive and memory. The TCR originated in a woman between 25 and 40 years old in good health. The sample taken for sequencing was naive CD4+ T cells sorted from blood. Subset given: CD45RA+ positively selected. This sequence joins TRBV28 and TRBJ2-3, with 9 bases identical to TRBD2. Here the CDR3 DNA reads TGTGCCAGCAGAACCAATAGCGGGAGAGGGGATACGCAGTATTTT. This gives the protein CASRTNSGRGDTQYF.